Listed below are T cell receptor beta chains from one sample, sequenced in a study of cytotoxic CD8 clonotypes in ibrutinib-treated CLL. Only in-frame clones appear in the TCRdb table, and some are missing; sequencing was by immunoSEQ multiplex PCR. This sample has 15,000 to 20,000 clones, with around three fifths found just once. The specimen comprised PBMCs, sampled after 12 months of ibrutinib treatment. The receptor source for this set is a human donor with chronic lymphocytic leukemia. Each CDR3 is given without its conserved first and last residue.

v_call cdr3_aa
TRBV9 ASSAGSGPDTQY
TRBV9 ASSPQGAPDEKLF
TRBV18 ASSPDRTSNEQF
TRBV28 ASTAVWDSTREQY
TRBV28 ASTRQSSYNEQF
TRBV7-9 ASSTRDRGFEKLF
TRBV28 ASSDHRGVDTEAF
TRBV5-4 ASSPWIAGGTDTQY
TRBV7-8 ASSLALRVVDSGANVLT
TRBV7-9 ASSLVGIRSTDTQY
TRBV29-1 SALEQGAAGANVLT
TRBV9 ASSVGLISSYEQY
TRBV2 ASKLEVGGNQPQH
TRBV10-3 AISESNPQNEKLF
TRBV11-3 ASSLSGDTGELF
TRBV15 ATSRDRLAGTDTQY
TRBV12-5 ASGSTRTSGGSYNEQF
TRBV29-1 SVPPPAGVETQY
TRBV5-1 ASSLWTDYEQY
TRBV5-1 ASSLSGVSYGYT
TRBV29-1 SVEISGRGVAGSYEQF
TRBV19 ASRGGATNEKLF
TRBV18 ASSPGGVRKNEQF
TRBV28 ASRSRGREIEGYT
TRBV6-1 ASSVLTDAGELF
TRBV28 ASILSGGSDYGYT
TRBV4-1 ASSQVAVRVHQPQH
TRBV10-1 ASNSDGMSYNEQF
TRBV28 ASSASKQGATFPEQY
TRBV6-6 ASSRNPGQNGYT
TRBV19 ASSRLRDQNEKLF
TRBV27 ASSASLAGAKNEQF
TRBV5-1 ASDLGLAGGLETQY
TRBV10-2 ASSSGSSYEQY
TRBV7-8 ASSQDRGDPQH
TRBV5-4 ASSRNRGRYT
TRBV2 ASSEGYSNGDTQY
TRBV5-5 ASVGGFQETQY
TRBV2 ASSGQGGADTQY